A selection of T cell receptor beta chains follows, all from one sample in a study of blood T cell repertoires in COVID-19. TCRdb's table, derived via immunoSEQ multiplex PCR, lists solely in-frame clones and lacks some. The data show 200,000 to 250,000 clones, with 75% to 85% seen just once and over 10% held by the top ten. Material for sequencing was peripheral blood. The origin of the receptors is a human donor in a cohort sampled during active COVID-19. CDR3s leave out the opening cysteine and the closing phenylalanine or tryptophan. Some rows have no size entry. The others give once, few or many, or a class for an expanded clone.

V,size,CDR3
TRBV7-8,NA,ASSLQGSNTEAF
TRBV7-9,NA,ASSWAGTYEQY
TRBV7-9,NA,ASSLGAFADTQY
TRBV30,NA,AWSEGGSFYNSPLH
TRBV27,NA,ASSSHDRGGYGYT
TRBV6-4,NA,ASSPSGQGWNYGYT
TRBV2,NA,ASSEQGQSGELF
TRBV6-5,NA,AILQDPGQPQH
TRBV28,NA,ASSLSGTDTQY
TRBV11-3,NA,ASSLGSTGGDTQY
TRBV16,NA,ASSHSGQSVNIQY
TRBV28,NA,ASTLAGGPGDTQY
TRBV7-2,NA,ASLRGRNNEQF
TRBV11-1,NA,ASGQGGRETQY
TRBV4-2,NA,ASSQDIKGLAGYTGELF
TRBV10-3,NA,AIRGGDGTGQETQY
TRBV18,NA,ASSEGQVNTEAF
TRBV4-1,few,ASTNAIGGSGKQY
TRBV5-1,few,ASSPGSGFGVNTEAF
TRBV5-1,NA,ASSDSGTGVSGANVLT
TRBV29-1,NA,SVEDRAENYGYT
TRBV30,few,AWSLGRESNEKLF
TRBV18,NA,ASSPGTGEVTEAF
TRBV4-3,NA,ASSQDGAGGYYNEQF
TRBV9,NA,ASSARREQVKTKGSRVREQY
TRBV6-6,NA,ASSYPLGRPTDTQY
TRBV7-9,NA,ASSVSVVRPPLQDGYT
TRBV7-8,NA,ASSFTGAGGYT
TRBV6-5,NA,ASSWSQETQY
TRBV4-3,NA,ASSLAWDRGNSPLH
TRBV5-5,NA,ASSAPSATDTQY
TRBV4-2,NA,ASSQILPGEQY
TRBV7-3,NA,ASSLGGGSETQY
TRBV19,NA,ASSIEGQSHQPQH
TRBV6-6,NA,ASSPHDRDYGYT
TRBV6-2/TRBV6-3,few,ASSYVGGINEAF
TRBV9,NA,ASSVAVDRDGNTEAF
TRBV28,NA,ASSLFSPFSYNSPLH
TRBV11-2,once,ASSFNSADTQY
TRBV5-4,NA,ASSLTSGSTDTQY
TRBV19,once,ASSVRVFTYEQY
TRBV7-2,NA,ASSPTGKMNTEAF
TRBV18,NA,ASSPSRGGGETEAF
TRBV5-1,NA,ASSWGQGSNTEAF
TRBV12-3/TRBV12-4,NA,ASSPPSSYEQY
TRBV12-3/TRBV12-4,NA,ASSGHRAGYT
TRBV7-9,NA,AGQNYGYT
TRBV5-4,NA,ASSPDIQQNYGYT
TRBV20-1,NA,SARWREKLF
TRBV7-2,NA,ASSRRGVGTGELF
TRBV5-5,NA,ASSNPMGGNQPQH
TRBV6-5,NA,ASSPSGELLYEQY
TRBV7-7,NA,ASSNRVGAGELF
TRBV7-9,NA,ASSLSVTYYEQY
TRBV28,once,ASSRTSGVGDTQY
TRBV6-6,NA,ASSYRQVRGQETQY